The clone carrying this T cell receptor beta chain was counted once. Clones were sequenced by immunoSEQ multiplex PCR, and TCRdb holds only the in-frame ones, with some missing. This sample has a few hundred thousand clones, with 80% to 90% found just once. This record comes from a study of blood T cell repertoires in COVID-19. Germline CDR1 and CDR2: SGHNT and YYREEE (reference sequence). V was clipped by 4 bases and J by 2 bases; unmatched bases: 11. This CDR3 contains 17 residues. Sequenced material: PBMCs or T cells enriched from blood (not recorded which). The chain combines TRBV5-4 with TRBJ2-3; 9 bases map to TRBD2. The sequence was obtained from a woman in her forties or fifties who had recovered from COVID-19. DNA for the CDR3: TGTGCCAGCAGCCTCTGGGGAAGCGGGGGGCACACAGATACGCAGTATTTT. This encodes CASSLWGSGGHTDTQYF.